The 21 T cell receptor beta chains listed next were all sequenced from one sample in a study of T-cell memory formation after mild COVID-19. In TCRdb, the 5' RACE reads were re-called with MiXCR into one record per CDR3 protein. This table holds 550,000 to 600,000 distinct CDR3 sequences, approximately 21% found once. The specimen sequenced was PBMCs or a T cell subset sorted from them (not recorded which). The source is an adult woman who had mild COVID-19 (a few samples of this study predate the infection). Cell type and time point are not known.

This sequence joins TRBV20-1 and TRBJ2-5; no definite D call. The CDR3 length is 15 residues. V lost 2 bases, J lost 4 bases, and 17 bases lay in between. Germline V gives CDR1 DFQATT, CDR2 SNEGSKA (reference sequence). This CDR3 is CSARPLVVKRETQYF. The CDR3 coding sequence is TGCAGTGCTAGACCCTTGGTCGTGAAGCGAGAGACCCAGTACTTC.

The rearrangement links TRBV9 to TRBJ2-7; TRBD2 agrees at 8 bases. V shed 2 bases, J shed 4 bases, and the junction held 8 bases outside the gene matches. CDR3 length equals 15 residues. Germline V lookup: CDR1 SGDLS, CDR2 YYNGEE. The DNA of the CDR3 is TGTGCCAGCAGCGTTTCAGCGGGGGCCCTATACGAGCAGTACTTC. It codes for CASSVSAGALYEQYF.

This clonotype was seen ten or more times. The chain has TRBV18 and TRBJ2-1; 8 nucleotides align to TRBD2. The CDR3 length is 21 residues. CDR1 is KGHSH and CDR2 is LQKENI in the germline V gene. V dropped 0 bases and J dropped 6; count of bases not matched to a gene: 22. The DNA for the CDR3 is TGTGCCAGCTCACCACCGGTCATAGGCAGGGTAGCGGGACCATATTTCAATGAGCAGTTCTTC. Encoded protein: CASSPPVIGRVAGPYFNEQFF.

This clonotype was seen a few times. The chain carries TRBV27 and TRBJ2-1; D is possibly TRBD2 (5 bases). The germline V gene encodes CDR1 MNHEY and CDR2 SMNVEV (reference sequence). This CDR3 comprises 12 residues. Trimming stripped 6 bases from V and 9 bases from J, with 12 bases between. CDR3 protein: CASRGRRVEQFF. The CDR3 nucleotides read TGTGCCAGCAGAGGGAGACGAGTTGAGCAGTTCTTC.

In its sample, this clonotype was seen a few times. V usage is TRBV5-6 and J usage is TRBJ2-1; 11 bases agree with TRBD1. The CDR3 runs 16 residues. Per germline, CDR1 SGHDT and CDR2 YYEEEE. Trimming removed 4 bases from V and 7 bases from J; junction bases left unmatched: 10. CDR3: CASSIAGTGGQNEQFF. The DNA of the CDR3 is TGTGCCAGCAGCATAGCCGGGACAGGGGGACAAAATGAGCAGTTCTTC. Full variable domain (remainder filled in from reference TRBV5-6 and TRBJ2-1): DAGVTQSPTHLIKTRGQQVTLRCSPKSGHDTVSWYQQALGQGPQFIFQYYEEEERQRGNFPDRFSGHQFPNYSSELNVNALLLGDSALYLCASSIAGTGGQNEQFFGPGTRLTVL.

This clonotype was observed many times. DNA for the CDR3: TGTGCCAGCAGCGTGGGGGGAGACGAGCAGTACTTC. It encodes CASSVGGDEQYF. This chain joins TRBV7-9 and TRBJ2-7, with D tentatively TRBD2 (6 bases). CDR1 SEHNR and CDR2 FQNEAQ come from the germline V gene (reference sequence). Trimming took 5 bases from V and 5 from J, leaving 10 bases between them. The CDR3 has 12 residues.

There are a few counts of this clonotype. The genes are TRBV2 and TRBJ2-3; 7 bases are shared with TRBD1. Germline values: CDR1 SNHLY, CDR2 FYNNEI. The CDR3 runs to 14 residues. With V trimmed by 3 bases and J by 3 bases, 3 bases remained unmatched. In nucleotides, the CDR3 is TGTGCCAGCAGTGACAGGACAGGAACAGATACGCAGTATTTT. Amino acids: CASSDRTGTDTQYF.

This clonotype was counted between two and nine times. This chain uses TRBV9 with TRBJ1-2; a weak D match, TRBD1 (6 bases). The CDR3 is 15 amino acids. V was cut by 3 bases and J by 7 bases, with 19 bases left in between. Germline CDR1 reads SGDLS; CDR2 reads YYNGEE. This chain's CDR3 is CASSEDPGTLGGYTF. The CDR3 DNA is TGTGCCAGCAGCGAGGACCCGGGGACACTCGGTGGCTACACCTTC.

The chain carries TRBV27 and TRBJ2-7; D is uncertain. Looked up from germline, CDR1 is MNHEY and CDR2 is SMNVEV (reference sequence). The CDR3 runs to 13 residues. Trimming removed 6 bases at V and 2 bases at J, with 11 bases between. CDR3 sequence: CASRLGPAYEQYF. For the CDR3, the DNA is TGTGCCAGCAGGCTGGGTCCGGCCTACGAGCAGTACTTC.

The chain couples TRBV5-5 to TRBJ2-7; 11 nucleotides match TRBD1. Germline V gene lookup returns CDR1 SGHKS and CDR2 YYEKEE (reference sequence). The CDR3 contains 15 residues. V shed 5 bases, J shed 6 bases, and the junction held 10 bases outside the gene matches. The CDR3 protein is CASSLPPGTGGEQYF. In DNA, the CDR3 is TGTGCCAGCAGTCTTCCGCCCGGGACAGGGGGCGAGCAGTACTTC.

The chain links TRBV5-1 to TRBJ2-5; possibly TRBD1 for D (7 bases). V was clipped by 4 bases and J by 1 base, with 14 bases between them. This CDR3 spans 15 amino acids. Germline V gene sequence: CDR1 SGHRS, CDR2 YFSETQ. As DNA, the CDR3 is TGCGCCAGCAGCCAGGGGGGTGGAGGCCAAGAGACCCAGTACTTC. Translated: CASSQGGGGQETQYF.

The chain has TRBV3-1 and TRBJ2-5, with 7 bases matching TRBD2. The junction had 7 bases not matched to a gene; V was cut back by 1 base and J by 5 bases. This CDR3 has 15 amino acids. Germline CDR1 reads LGHDT; CDR2 reads YNNKEL (reference sequence). The CDR3 here is CASSQGPAGRETQYF. The CDR3, as DNA: TGTGCCAGCAGCCAAGGTCCAGCGGGACGGGAGACCCAGTACTTC.

This clonotype was found a few times. This chain links TRBV24-1 with TRBJ1-1, with D unresolved. V was cut by 4 bases and J by 4 bases, with 9 bases left in between. This CDR3 is built from 13 residues. Germline assignment: CDR1 KGHDR and CDR2 SFDVKD. In nucleotides, the CDR3 is TGTGCCACCAGTGACTCGCAAAGCACTGAAGCTTTCTTT. This codes for CATSDSQSTEAFF.

CDR3 sequence: CASTWVEGYTF. DNA for the CDR3: TGTGCCAGCACGTGGGTCGAGGGCTACACCTTC. The chain combines TRBV12-3 or TRBV12-4 with TRBJ1-2, with unresolved D. The CDR3 loop spans 11 amino acids. V dropped 7 bases and J dropped 8 bases, with 11 bases sitting between them.

This chain connects TRBV20-1 to TRBJ2-3, with a weak D call TRBD2 (6 bases). V was clipped by 8 bases and J by 2 bases, with 29 bases between them. This CDR3 has 18 residues. In germline, CDR1 is DFQATT, CDR2 SNEGSKA (reference sequence). The CDR3 DNA follows: TGCAGTATAGGAGGGGCCATGGGCCTCACTGCCCTCACAGATACGCAGTATTTT. This encodes CSIGGAMGLTALTDTQYF.

The chain has TRBV10-3 and TRBJ1-6; no firm D call. The V and J ends lost 0 bases and 7 bases respectively, with 1 base between them. Germline V lookup: CDR1 ENHRY, CDR2 SYGVKD. The CDR3 extends over 12 amino acids. CDR3 coding DNA: TGTGCCATCAGTGAGTCGAATTCACCCCTCCACTTT. It translates to CAISESNSPLHF.

This clonotype turned up a few times. The J gene is TRBJ1-6, the V gene TRBV7-9, with a possible D match to TRBD1 (5 bases). CDR1 is SEHNR, CDR2 FQNEAQ, per germline (reference sequence). Trimming shortened V by 6 bases and J by 5 bases, and 14 bases separated the two germline ends. There are 15 residues in the CDR3. The DNA for the CDR3 is TGTGCCAGCAGTCCGGGACGGAGAAATAATTCACCCCTCCACTTT. Protein product: CASSPGRRNNSPLHF.

The chain employs TRBV5-1 and TRBJ2-5, with D possibly TRBD1 on 6 matching bases. This CDR3 has 14 amino acids. Trimming removed 4 bases at V and 5 bases at J, with 15 bases between. CDR1 and CDR2 from the germline V gene are SGHRS and YFSETQ. CDR3 in amino acids: CASSRTGCLETQYF. The CDR3 DNA sequence: TGCGCCAGCAGCCGTACAGGGTGCCTGGAGACCCAGTACTTC.

This clonotype was seen only a few times. This chain uses TRBV20-1 with TRBJ2-7, with 8 bases identical to TRBD1. Germline trimming cut 6 bases from V and 7 bases from J; bases unmatched to any gene: 5. Germline-derived CDR1 and CDR2 are DFQATT and SNEGSKA (reference sequence). The CDR3 has 11 amino acids. Written as DNA, the CDR3 is TGCAGTGCGCAGACAGGGGTAGAGCAGTACTTC. It specifies CSAQTGVEQYF.

This clonotype was seen only a few times. The gene calls are TRBV5-1 and TRBJ2-7; 11 nucleotides line up with TRBD2. There are 18 residues in the CDR3. The ends lost 5 bases at V and 1 base at J; junction bases unmatched: 14. Germline V gene sequence: CDR1 SGHRS, CDR2 YFSETQ. The CDR3 bases are TGCGCCAGCAGGGGAACTAGCGGGAGAACTCCTGTTTCCTACGAGCAGTACTTC. Protein: CASRGTSGRTPVSYEQYF. Variable domain in full (rest from reference TRBV5-1 and TRBJ2-7): KAGVTQTPRYLIKTRGQQVTLSCSPISGHRSVSWYQQTPGQGLQFLFEYFSETQRNKGNFPGRFSGRQFSNSRSEMNVSTLELGDSALYLCASRGTSGRTPVSYEQYFGPGTRLTVT.

The rearrangement uses TRBV20-1 and TRBJ2-5, with TRBD1 as a possible D gene (5 bases). Germline assignment: CDR1 DFQATT and CDR2 SNEGSKA (reference sequence). CDR3 length: 14 residues. The V end was cut by 3 bases, the J end by 3 bases, with 14 bases between. The CDR3 coding sequence is TGCAGTGCTAGGGACGGGCAGGACAAAGAGACCCAGTACTTC. Protein sequence: CSARDGQDKETQYF.